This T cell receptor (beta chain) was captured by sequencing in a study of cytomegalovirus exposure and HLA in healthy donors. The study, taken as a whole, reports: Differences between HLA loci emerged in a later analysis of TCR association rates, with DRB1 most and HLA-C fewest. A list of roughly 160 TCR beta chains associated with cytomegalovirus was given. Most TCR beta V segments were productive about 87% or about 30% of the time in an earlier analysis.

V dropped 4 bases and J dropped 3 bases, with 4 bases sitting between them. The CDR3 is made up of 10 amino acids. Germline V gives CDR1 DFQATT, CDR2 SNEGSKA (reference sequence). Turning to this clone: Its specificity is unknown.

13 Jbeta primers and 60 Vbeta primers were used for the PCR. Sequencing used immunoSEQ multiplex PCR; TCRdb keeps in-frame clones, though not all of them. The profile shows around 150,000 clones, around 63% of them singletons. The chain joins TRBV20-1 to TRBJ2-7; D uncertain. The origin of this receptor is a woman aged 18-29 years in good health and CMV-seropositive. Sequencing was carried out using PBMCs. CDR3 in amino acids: CSAMYYEQYF. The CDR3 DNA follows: TGCAGTGCTATGTACTACGAGCAGTACTTC.